These 3 T cell receptor beta chains were all obtained from the same sample, sequenced in a study of blood T cell repertoires in COVID-19. The data were produced by immunoSEQ multiplex PCR, yet TCRdb's version contains in-frame clones alone and is incomplete. The sample includes fewer than 200,000 clones, around 79% of them seen just once. The sample was peripheral blood. The receptors derive from an older woman with acute or convalescent COVID-19.

This clone was seen more than once but under ten times. The chain has TRBV2 and TRBJ1-2, with a tentative D call TRBD1 (6 bases). Trimming shortened V by 7 bases and J by 4 bases, and 7 bases separated the two germline ends. This CDR3 has 11 amino acids. The germline V gene has CDR1 SNHLY and CDR2 FYNNEI. CDR3 amino acids: CASKGGYGYTF. CDR3 coding DNA: TGTGCCAGCAAAGGGGGCTATGGCTACACCTTC.

The rearrangement joins TRBV15 to TRBJ2-1; 8 positions agree with TRBD2. The CDR3 has 16 amino acids. V gave up 0 bases and J gave up 7 bases; unmatched junction bases: 8. CDR1 and CDR2 from the germline V gene are LNHNV and YYDKDF (reference sequence). In DNA form, the CDR3 reads TGTGCCACCAGCAGAGAAACCGGGACTAGTTCAAATGAGCAGTTCTTC. Translated, it gives CATSRETGTSSNEQFF.

This chain connects TRBV10-1 to TRBJ1-2; 7 nucleotides align to TRBD1. CDR3 size: 13 residues. Trimming cost V 4 bases and J 6 bases; bases outside gene matches: 5. Per the germline V gene, CDR1 is WNHNN and CDR2 is SYGVQD (reference sequence). The CDR3 sequence: CASSANRGDGYTF. The CDR3, as DNA: TGCGCCAGCAGTGCTAACAGGGGAGATGGCTACACCTTC.